This T cell receptor beta chain was documented in a study of blood T cell repertoires in COVID-19. For the study at large: Acute-phase and convalescent COVID-19 samples originated in the United States, Italy and Spain. T cells, B-cell-depleted T cells, or PBMCs supplied cDNA or gDNA.

The CDR3 covers 16 residues. Trimming removed 3 bases from V and 1 base from J, with 16 bases in between. Germline CDR1 reads SGDLS; CDR2 reads YYNGEE. The count of this clone is one. Per the study methods: Researchers report that nucleated cell counts were estimated from reference gene primer amplification. Clones were sequenced by immunoSEQ multiplex PCR, and TCRdb holds only the in-frame ones, with some missing. The V and J calls and clone size come from that table; D and trimming were worked out from the DNA. There are 110,000 to 150,000 clones in the sample; about 79% occur only once, and 10% to 13% lies in the top ten.

The gene calls are TRBV9 and TRBJ2-5; D not resolved. Sequenced material: peripheral blood. The TCR comes from a man aged 55 to 70 with active or convalescent COVID-19. The CDR3 loop reads CASSDCWSAAQETQYF. The DNA for the CDR3 is TGTGCCAGCAGCGACTGCTGGAGCGCAGCCCAAGAGACCCAGTACTTC.